Here is one TCR beta chain with its context. Additional DNA sequences in this sample encode the identical CDR3. The data were taken from a study of cytomegalovirus exposure and HLA in healthy donors. The study ran its PCR with 60 Vbeta and 13 Jbeta primers. Only in-frame clones appear in the TCRdb table, and some are missing; sequencing was by immunoSEQ multiplex PCR. The listing contains 35,000 to 45,000 clones. In germline, CDR1 is MDHEN, CDR2 SYDVKM. V shed 3 bases and J shed 7 bases, with 10 bases lying between them. This CDR3 region has 14 residues. The sequence came from a human donor in good health. Sequencing was done on a sample of PBMCs. V and J are TRBV28 and TRBJ1-6; D gene ambiguous. The CDR3 reads CASSFPDGNSPLHF. Written as DNA, the CDR3 is TGTGCCAGCAGTTTCCCTGACGGGAATTCACCCCTCCACTTT.